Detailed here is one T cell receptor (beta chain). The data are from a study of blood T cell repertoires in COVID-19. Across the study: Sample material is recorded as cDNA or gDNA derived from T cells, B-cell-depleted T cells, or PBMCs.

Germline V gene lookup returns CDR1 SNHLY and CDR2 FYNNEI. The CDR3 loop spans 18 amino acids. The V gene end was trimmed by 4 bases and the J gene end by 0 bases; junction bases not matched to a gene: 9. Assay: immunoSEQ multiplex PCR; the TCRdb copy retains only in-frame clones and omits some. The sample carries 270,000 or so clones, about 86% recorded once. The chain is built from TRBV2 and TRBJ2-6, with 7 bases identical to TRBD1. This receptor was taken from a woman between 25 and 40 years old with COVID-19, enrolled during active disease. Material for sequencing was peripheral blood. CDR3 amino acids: CASSARDSPYSGANVLTF. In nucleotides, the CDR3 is TGTGCCAGCAGTGCCCGGGACAGCCCTTACTCTGGGGCCAACGTCCTGACTTTC.